The 25 T cell receptor beta chains given below trace back to one sample, sequenced in a study of blood T cell repertoires in COVID-19. Method: immunoSEQ multiplex PCR; TCRdb's copy keeps in-frame clones and lacks some. This sample carries tens of thousands of clones, over 65% of them seen once, and the ten largest clones take about 3.9%. The specimen sequenced was peripheral blood. The receptors were gathered from a woman aged 60-75 years with acute or convalescent COVID-19.

This sequence joins TRBV18 and TRBJ1-1; D call uncertain. The germline V gene has CDR1 KGHSH and CDR2 LQKENI. There are 13 residues in the CDR3. V shed 3 bases and J shed 2 bases, with 7 bases lying between them. CDR3 in DNA: TGTGCCAGCTCACCGCGGGAAAACACTGAAGCTTTCTTT. It is translated as CASSPRENTEAFF.

V and J are TRBV19 and TRBJ1-5; a possible D gene is TRBD1 (5 bases). Germline-derived CDR1 and CDR2 are LNHDA and SQIVND (reference sequence). The CDR3 extends over 19 amino acids. Trimming took 3 bases from V and 2 from J, leaving 23 bases between them. The CDR3 coding sequence is TGTGCCAGTAGTATGATGAGGCTCGGCAGGGATAACGGCAATCAGCCCCAGCATTTT. Residues: CASSMMRLGRDNGNQPQHF. The full variable domain, completed using reference TRBV19 and TRBJ1-5, is DGGITQSPKYLFRKEGQNVTLSCEQNLNHDAMYWYRQDPGQGLRLIYYSQIVNDFQKGDIAEGYSVSREKKESFPLTVTSAQKNPTAFYLCASSMMRLGRDNGNQPQHFGDGTRLSIL.

This sequence joins TRBV7-3 and TRBJ2-1; weak D call: TRBD2 (6 bases). This CDR3 has 15 residues. Trimming stripped 0 bases from V and 2 bases from J, with 8 bases between. The germline gives CDR1 SGHTA, CDR2 FQGTGA. The CDR3 coding sequence is TGTGCCAGCAGCTTAACCCCGGGGGCCTACAATGAGCAGTTCTTC. It codes for CASSLTPGAYNEQFF.

V usage is TRBV28 and J usage is TRBJ1-1; D ambiguous. This CDR3 has 14 residues. Trimming took off 3 bases at V and 1 base at J, with 9 bases between the two ends. The germline gives CDR1 MDHEN, CDR2 SYDVKM. This CDR3 reads CASSLEQRNTEAFF. The CDR3 DNA is TGTGCCAGCAGTTTGGAGCAACGGAACACTGAAGCTTTCTTT.

The chain links TRBV30 to TRBJ2-7; perhaps TRBD1 as D (6 bases). This CDR3 has 12 amino acids. The germline V gene encodes CDR1 GTSNPN and CDR2 SVGIG (reference sequence). V gave up 0 bases and J gave up 6 bases, with 9 bases separating them. The CDR3 DNA is TGTGCCTGGAGTGTATTAGGGGGCGAGCAGTACTTC. Protein: CAWSVLGGEQYF. The variable domain in full, completed from reference TRBV30 and TRBJ2-7, reads SQTIHQWPATLVQPVGSPLSLECTVEGTSNPNLYWYRQAAGRGLQLLFYSVGIGQISSEVPQNLSASRPQDRQFILSSKKLLLSDSGFYLCAWSVLGGEQYFGPGTRLTVT.

The rearrangement links TRBV9 to TRBJ2-1, with 7 bases fitting TRBD2. The CDR3 length is 17 residues. Losses at the gene ends were 3 bases for V and 9 bases for J; bases not matched to a gene: 18. CDR1 and CDR2 (germline): SGDLS, YYNGEE. The CDR3 DNA follows: TGTGCCAGCAGCGATCCCTTCGGAAGCGGGGTGATTTTTGAGCAGTTCTTC. Protein sequence: CASSDPFGSGVIFEQFF. The full variable domain, completed using reference TRBV9 and TRBJ2-1, is DSGVTQTPKHLITATGQRVTLRCSPRSGDLSVYWYQQSLDQGLQFLIQYYNGEERAKGNILERFSAQQFPDLHSELNLSSLELGDSALYFCASSDPFGSGVIFEQFFGPGTRLTVL.

The V and J genes are TRBV27 and TRBJ2-6; the match to TRBD1 covers 7 bases. Trimming took 8 bases from V and 1 from J; bases not matched to a gene: 8. The germline V gene has CDR1 MNHEY and CDR2 SMNVEV (reference sequence). The length of the CDR3 is 16 residues. The CDR3 region has the DNA TGTGCCAGCCCGTTCCGGACAGGTTCTGGGGCCAACGTCCTGACTTTC. It encodes CASPFRTGSGANVLTF. The variable domain in full, completed from reference TRBV27 and TRBJ2-6, reads EAQVTQNPRYLITVTGKKLTVTCSQNMNHEYMSWYRQDPGLGLRQIYYSMNVEVTDKGDVPEGYKVSRKEKRNFPLILESPSPNQTSLYFCASPFRTGSGANVLTFGAGSRLTVL.

The chain carries TRBV30 and TRBJ2-7, with 7 bases aligning to TRBD2. Germline assignment: CDR1 GTSNPN and CDR2 SVGIG (reference sequence). The CDR3 spans 13 residues. Trimming removed 2 bases from V and 5 bases from J; junction bases left unmatched: 6. CDR3 DNA: TGTGCCTGGAGTCCCGGGGGGTTAAACGAGCAGTACTTC. This translates into CAWSPGGLNEQYF.

The genes are TRBV27 and TRBJ1-2; D is uncertain. This CDR3 has 14 residues. Germline CDR1 MNHEY, CDR2 SMNVEV (reference sequence). Trimming cost V 6 bases and J 4 bases, with 15 bases left between them. The CDR3 DNA reads as TGTGCCAGCAGCCAAACGGGGTTGTTCTATGGCTACACCTTC. Translating gives CASSQTGLFYGYTF.

The chain employs TRBV30 and TRBJ2-2; TRBD2 matches 11 bases. V shed 0 bases, J shed 3 bases, and the junction held 0 bases outside the gene matches. The CDR3 totals 15 residues. Germline V lookup: CDR1 GTSNPN, CDR2 SVGIG (reference sequence). CDR3: CAWSVLAGDTGELFF. DNA for the CDR3: TGTGCCTGGAGTGTACTAGCGGGGGACACCGGGGAGCTGTTTTTT.

The gene calls are TRBV28 and TRBJ1-3; D call uncertain. This CDR3 contains 16 residues. CDR1 MDHEN and CDR2 SYDVKM come from the germline V gene. V lost 5 bases to trimming and J lost 1 base, with 15 bases between them. The CDR3 DNA reads as TGTGCCAGCAGTCCGTCCCGGGGTTCGTCTGGAAACACCATATATTTT. Translating gives CASSPSRGSSGNTIYF.

The chain links TRBV24-1 to TRBJ2-3; unclear D gene. V was trimmed by 7 bases and J by 0 bases, leaving 4 bases between them. From germline, CDR1 is KGHDR and CDR2 SFDVKD. This CDR3 is 12 amino acids long. The CDR3 sequence is CATSSSTDTQYF. In DNA, the CDR3 is TGTGCCACCAGCTCTAGCACAGATACGCAGTATTTT.

This chain uses TRBV15 with TRBJ2-7, with TRBD1 matching over 8 bases. Germline values: CDR1 LNHNV, CDR2 YYDKDF (reference sequence). This CDR3 is built from 14 residues. V trimming: 3 bases; J trimming: 1 base; junction bases outside the gene matches: 2. The CDR3 region is CATSSGQGSYEQYF. DNA of the CDR3: TGTGCCACCAGCAGTGGACAGGGTTCCTACGAGCAGTACTTC.

V usage is TRBV29-1 and J usage is TRBJ2-3, with D perhaps matching TRBD1 (6 bases). The CDR3 runs 15 residues. Trimming took off 4 bases at V and 6 bases at J, with 20 bases between the two ends. Germline V lookup: CDR1 SQVTM, CDR2 ANQGSEA. This chain's CDR3 is CSVGWSVGGGDTQYF. In nucleotides, the CDR3 is TGCAGCGTTGGATGGAGTGTTGGGGGCGGGGATACGCAGTATTTT.

The chain joins TRBV24-1 to TRBJ1-2; D unresolved. V lost 1 base, J lost 8 bases, and 10 bases lay in between. The CDR3 totals 13 residues. Per germline, CDR1 KGHDR and CDR2 SFDVKD. The CDR3 sequence: CATSDLTSAGYTF. The CDR3 nucleotides are TGTGCCACCAGTGATTTAACTTCTGCCGGCTACACCTTC.

V usage is TRBV28 and J usage is TRBJ1-2; D may be TRBD1 (6 bases). The CDR3 is made up of 14 amino acids. Germline V gene data show CDR1 as MDHEN and CDR2 as SYDVKM. Trimming cost V 7 bases and J 7 bases, with 19 bases left between them. The CDR3 region is CASTEGGPPIGYTF. CDR3 DNA: TGTGCCAGCACCGAAGGGGGTCCCCCCATTGGCTACACCTTC.

The V gene is TRBV30, the J gene TRBJ1-6; the D gene is possibly TRBD1 (5 bases). This CDR3 region has 16 residues. CDR1 and CDR2 (germline): GTSNPN, SVGIG (reference sequence). Trimming shortened V by 3 bases and J by 3 bases, and 15 bases separated the two germline ends. This CDR3 reads CAWSPGGGSYNSPLHF. In DNA form, the CDR3 reads TGTGCCTGGAGCCCGGGGGGGGGAAGCTATAATTCACCCCTCCACTTT.

This sequence joins TRBV6-1 and TRBJ1-5; 10 bases are a match to TRBD1. Losses at the gene ends were 4 bases for V and 1 base for J; bases not matched to a gene: 7. Germline V CDR1 and CDR2: MNHNS, SASEGT. The CDR3 length is 17 residues. CDR3 sequence: CASSVLGTGVSNQPQHF. The CDR3 DNA reads TGTGCCAGCAGTGTTTTGGGGACAGGGGTGAGCAATCAGCCCCAGCATTTT.

This clone was observed once. The chain joins TRBV7-2 to TRBJ1-1; D is possibly TRBD1 (6 bases). CDR1 SGHTA and CDR2 FQGNSA come from the germline V gene. This CDR3 contains 16 residues. The V gene lost 4 bases and the J gene lost 1 base, with 16 bases spanning the gap. In DNA, the CDR3 is TGTGCCAGCAGCTCCAAACAGGGATTATGGAACACTGAAGCTTTCTTT. Translating it yields CASSSKQGLWNTEAFF.

The J gene is TRBJ1-3, the V gene TRBV5-1, with no clear D. The CDR3 has 16 amino acids. Between the trimmed V and J ends, which lost 0 bases and 2 bases, there was a span of 12 bases. Germline V gene sequence: CDR1 SGHRS, CDR2 YFSETQ. This CDR3 reads CASSLASAGTGNTIYF. CDR3 bases: TGCGCCAGCAGCTTGGCCTCGGCAGGAACTGGAAACACCATATATTTT.

The chain employs TRBV28 and TRBJ2-6, with D maybe TRBD1 (6 bases). The CDR3 runs to 17 residues. V dropped 9 bases and J dropped 0 bases, with 18 bases sitting between them. Germline loops: CDR1 MDHEN, CDR2 SYDVKM. In nucleotides, the CDR3 is TGTGCCAGTTATACCGGGACATCACTCTCTGGGGCCAACGTCCTGACTTTC. It specifies CASYTGTSLSGANVLTF.

The chain has TRBV7-9 and TRBJ1-6, with D possibly being TRBD1 (5 bases). CDR1 and CDR2 from the germline V gene are SEHNR and FQNEAQ (reference sequence). The CDR3 runs to 14 residues. The V end lost 6 bases, the J end lost 10 bases, and 16 bases lay between the germline ends. Here the CDR3 DNA reads TGTGCCAGCAGTGGGGGGAACCGCGGGTCACCCCTCCACTTT. Residues: CASSGGNRGSPLHF. Full variable domain (outside the CDR3, taken from reference TRBV7-9 and TRBJ1-6): DTGVSQNPRHKITKRGQNVTFRCDPISEHNRLYWYRQTLGQGPEFLTYFQNEAQLEKSRLLSDRFSAERPKGSFSTLEIQRTEQGDSAMYLCASSGGNRGSPLHFGNGTRLTVT.

CDR3 bases: TGTGCCAGCAGCTCCCCGGGACTAGCGGGGGGCCGCACCGGGGAGCTGTTTTTT. This codes for CASSSPGLAGGRTGELFF. The chain joins TRBV5-4 to TRBJ2-2; 15 bases match TRBD2. V was clipped by 3 bases and J by 4 bases; unmatched bases: 7. This CDR3 comprises 18 residues. The germline gives CDR1 SGHNT, CDR2 YYREEE (reference sequence).

This chain connects TRBV4-2 to TRBJ2-6; D perhaps matches TRBD1 (6 bases). The CDR3 totals 18 residues. V dropped 4 bases and J dropped 0 bases, with 16 bases sitting between them. Germline values: CDR1 LGHNA, CDR2 YNFKEQ. CDR3 sequence (DNA): TGTGCCAGCAGCCTCAAGTCAGACAGGTTCTCTGGGGCCAACGTCCTGACTTTC. Residues: CASSLKSDRFSGANVLTF.

The rearrangement uses TRBV19 and TRBJ1-2; D perhaps matches TRBD1 (6 bases). V shed 5 bases and J shed 7 bases, with 17 bases lying between them. The CDR3 contains 14 residues. Germline CDR1 and CDR2: LNHDA and SQIVND (reference sequence). The CDR3 is CASSAYGGGPGYTF. As DNA, the CDR3 is TGTGCCAGTAGTGCCTATGGCGGGGGGCCTGGCTACACCTTC.